Each of the 31 T cell receptor beta chains below was sequenced from the same sample in a study of blood T cells in healthy people across ages. A sample-barcoded 5' primer and a J-beta primer mix were used in a second PCR of about 7 to 11 cycles. MiXCR, applied by TCRdb to the 5' RACE reads, yields one record per CDR3 protein. Of about 670,000 distinct CDR3 sequences in the sample, around 41% were seen once. Sequencing input: blood. These receptors were collected from an elderly man in good health.

This clonotype came up many times. The rearrangement uses TRBV12-3 or TRBV12-4 and TRBJ2-3; D gene unclear. This CDR3 spans 12 amino acids. V gave up 6 bases and J gave up 2 bases, with 6 bases separating them. The CDR3 is CASRGLTDTQYF. As DNA, the CDR3 is TGTGCCAGCAGAGGGCTCACAGATACGCAGTATTTT.

This clonotype has just a few counts. This chain joins TRBV29-1 and TRBJ2-1; 8 nucleotides match TRBD2. The trim removed 2 bases at V and 14 bases at J, leaving 5 bases unmatched. Germline CDR1 and CDR2: SQVTM and ANQGSEA. There are 11 residues in the CDR3. The CDR3 protein is CSVETTSVEFF. The CDR3 region has the DNA TGCAGCGTTGAAACGACTAGCGTGGAGTTCTTC.

This clonotype was counted a few times. The gene calls are TRBV6-5 and TRBJ2-7, with D unclear. CDR3 length: 14 residues. CDR1 and CDR2 from the germline V gene are MNHEY and SVGAGI. Trimming removed 0 bases from V and 5 bases from J, with 11 bases in between. CDR3 loop: CASSYSGGRNEQYF. CDR3 nucleotide sequence: TGTGCCAGCAGTTACTCTGGCGGTAGAAACGAGCAGTACTTC.

This clonotype was observed a few times. The CDR3 loop is CSATRGGTLTDTQYF. The CDR3 nucleotides read TGCAGTGCTACCCGGGGAGGGACCCTCACAGATACGCAGTATTTT. The chain couples TRBV20-1 to TRBJ2-3, with 7 bases identical to TRBD2. CDR3 length equals 15 residues. Germline loops: CDR1 DFQATT, CDR2 SNEGSKA (reference sequence). After removal of 4 bases from V and 2 bases from J, the junction contained 9 bases not matched to a gene.

V gene TRBV7-8 combines with J gene TRBJ2-7; D is possibly TRBD1 or TRBD2 (5 bases each). This CDR3 spans 16 amino acids. V was cut by 5 bases and J by 0 bases, with 17 bases left in between. Germline CDR1 and CDR2: SGHVS and FQNEAQ. In nucleotides, the CDR3 is TGTGCCAGCAGCCTCACCGGGGCTGCCTCCTCCTACGAGCAGTACTTC. Protein product: CASSLTGAASSYEQYF.

This clonotype was seen only a few times. This sequence joins TRBV7-2 and TRBJ2-7, with 15 bases matching TRBD2. The CDR3 spans 17 residues. Germline CDR1 SGHTA, CDR2 FQGNSA. With 1 base clipped from V and 3 bases from J, the junction kept 4 bases outside the gene matches. The chain's CDR3 is CASSLDWTSGGGYEQYF. The DNA of the CDR3 is TGTGCCAGCAGCTTAGATTGGACTAGCGGGGGGGGCTACGAGCAGTACTTC.

Note on this clonotype: It may be a read error: a sequence one base away is much more abundant. This chain's CDR3 is CASSLVGTTVGCTF. The CDR3 nucleotides read TGTGCCAGCAGCTTGGTCGGGACTACCGTTGGCTGCACCTTC. V is TRBV5-5 and J is TRBJ1-2, with D perhaps TRBD1 (5 bases). Germline V lookup: CDR1 SGHKS, CDR2 YYEKEE (reference sequence). This CDR3 has 14 amino acids.

This clonotype came up a few times. The V and J genes are TRBV28 and TRBJ2-7, with 7 positions matching TRBD1. The CDR3 length is 15 residues. Germline CDR1 is MDHEN and CDR2 is SYDVKM. With 6 bases clipped from V and 5 bases from J, the junction kept 13 bases outside the gene matches. The CDR3: CASRIPGQTVHEQYF. The CDR3 DNA is TGTGCCAGCAGAATCCCGGGACAGACTGTCCACGAGCAGTACTTC.

This chain uses TRBV6-2 or TRBV6-3 with TRBJ2-6; the match to TRBD2 covers 7 bases. With V trimmed by 5 bases and J by 9 bases, 4 bases remained unmatched. From germline, CDR1 is MNHEY and CDR2 SVGEGT. The CDR3 consists of 13 residues. CDR3 loop: CASSGGGINVLTF. The CDR3 coding sequence is TGTGCCAGCAGTGGCGGGGGAATCAACGTCCTGACTTTC.

J is TRBJ2-1 and V is TRBV6-2 or TRBV6-3; TRBD2 agrees at 7 bases. Germline V gene data show CDR1 as MNHEY and CDR2 as SVGEGT. The V and J ends lost 5 bases and 7 bases, in that order; junction bases with no gene match: 11. The CDR3 contains 15 residues. For the CDR3, the DNA is TGTGCCAGCAGTAAGTTAGCGGGTGATTTAAATGAGCAGTTCTTC. Protein sequence: CASSKLAGDLNEQFF.

There are a few counts of this clonotype. The gene calls are TRBV9 and TRBJ2-6, with 7 positions matching TRBD1. The trim removed 4 bases at V and 0 bases at J, leaving 7 bases unmatched. This CDR3 comprises 17 residues. CDR1 and CDR2 from the germline V gene are SGDLS and YYNGEE. In nucleotides, the CDR3 is TGTGCCAGCAGCAATAGACAGGGCAACTCTGGGGCCAACGTCCTGACTTTC. Its translation: CASSNRQGNSGANVLTF.

V is TRBV10-3 and J is TRBJ1-4; no clear D gene. Germline values: CDR1 ENHRY, CDR2 SYGVKD. There are 13 residues in the CDR3. Trimming stripped 2 bases from V and 7 bases from J, with 8 bases between. The CDR3 coding sequence is TGTGCCATCAGTGAGAAGGAAGGTGAAAAACTGTTTTTT. Amino acid sequence: CAISEKEGEKLFF.

Comments on this clonotype: A read error may explain this, as a much larger clone is one base away. The V call is TRBV4-3, the J call TRBJ2-7, with TRBD2 matching over 7 bases. Germline values: CDR1 LGHNA, CDR2 YSLEER. This CDR3 comprises 15 residues. V dropped 4 bases and J dropped 2; count of bases not matched to a gene: 8. Here the CDR3 DNA reads TGCGCCAGCAGCCCCGCGCCGGCGGGAGCCTACGAGCAGTACTTC. Protein: CASSPAPAGAYEQYF.

This clonotype turned up a few times. The gene calls are TRBV6-1 and TRBJ2-1; TRBD2 matches 9 bases. Germline CDR1 reads MNHNS; CDR2 reads SASEGT. The ends lost 7 bases at V and 7 bases at J; junction bases unmatched: 5. The CDR3 has 13 residues. This CDR3 is CASMASGTNEQFF. The CDR3 nucleotides read TGTGCCAGCATGGCTAGCGGGACTAATGAGCAGTTCTTC.

The CDR3 loop reads CASSSGQRLVLYQETQYF. CDR3 nucleotide sequence: TGCGCCAGCAGTTCTGGACAGCGACTGGTTTTGTACCAAGAGACCCAGTACTTC. The chain couples TRBV10-2 to TRBJ2-5; D possibly corresponds to TRBD1 (6 bases). V was clipped by 5 bases and J by 0 bases, with 22 bases between them. The CDR3 sequence is 18 residues long. Germline V gene lookup returns CDR1 WSHSY and CDR2 SAAADI.

Of note for this clonotype: The junction differs from germline at one of its ends, possibly a read error. The rearrangement joins TRBV4-3 to TRBJ2-3; tentatively, D is TRBD2 (6 bases). The CDR3 extends over 19 amino acids. The germline gives CDR1 LGHNA, CDR2 YSLEER. For the CDR3, the DNA is TGCGCCGGCAGCCGGAAGGAGGGCACCAATGATTGGCCCCCAGATACGCAGTATTTT. This codes for CAGSRKEGTNDWPPDTQYF.

The chain uses TRBV29-1 and TRBJ2-3, with 8 bases that match TRBD2. CDR3 length: 14 residues. Looked up from germline, CDR1 is SQVTM and CDR2 is ANQGSEA. V was pared by 1 base and J by 2 bases, with 2 bases of the junction left unmatched. The CDR3 DNA is TGCAGCGTTGAAGGCGGGGGGTTCACAGATACGCAGTATTTT. Translating it yields CSVEGGGFTDTQYF.

The rearrangement uses TRBV29-1 and TRBJ2-2; TRBD1 matches at 9 bases. Germline V CDR1 and CDR2: SQVTM, ANQGSEA. V trimming: 4 bases; J trimming: 4 bases; junction bases outside the gene matches: 7. The CDR3 covers 15 residues. CDR3 protein: CSVAHRGQGTGELFF. In DNA form, the CDR3 reads TGCAGCGTTGCCCACAGGGGGCAGGGCACCGGGGAGCTGTTTTTT.

J is TRBJ2-5 and V is TRBV30, with D possibly matching TRBD2 (6 bases). This CDR3 is 13 amino acids long. Germline V lookup: CDR1 GTSNPN, CDR2 SVGIG (reference sequence). Between the trimmed V and J ends, which lost 5 bases and 5 bases, there was a span of 15 bases. The CDR3, as DNA: TGTGCCTGGGTCCGGGGGTTGGGGGAGACCCAGTACTTC. This translates into CAWVRGLGETQYF.

This clonotype was seen more than once but under ten times. This chain joins TRBV20-1 and TRBJ2-4; weak D call: TRBD1 (6 bases). Germline loops: CDR1 DFQATT, CDR2 SNEGSKA (reference sequence). The CDR3 spans 16 residues. Trimming shortened V by 4 bases and J by 3 bases, and 19 bases separated the two germline ends. In DNA, the CDR3 is TGCAGTGCTATCTCAGGGGTTGGGGTGGACAAAAACATTCAGTACTTC. Protein product: CSAISGVGVDKNIQYF.

This clonotype was detected only once. The V and J genes are TRBV10-1 and TRBJ1-1; 7 bases map to TRBD1. This CDR3 contains 12 residues. Germline V gene lookup returns CDR1 WNHNN and CDR2 SYGVQD (reference sequence). The junction had 5 bases not matched to a gene; V was cut back by 3 bases and J by 10 bases. This CDR3 reads CASSDDRAGAFF. DNA for the CDR3: TGCGCCAGCAGTGACGACAGGGCTGGAGCTTTCTTT.

This clonotype was observed many times. V gene TRBV4-3 combines with J gene TRBJ2-5; 7 bases are shared with TRBD1. Per germline, CDR1 LGHNA and CDR2 YSLEER. Trimming at V came to 1 base and at J to 5 bases, leaving 16 bases not matched to a gene. This CDR3 contains 18 residues. CDR3 sequence reads: CASSQGGGRGYPRETQYF. CDR3 nucleotides: TGCGCCAGCAGCCAAGGAGGGGGCAGGGGCTATCCCCGGGAGACCCAGTACTTC.

This clonotype came up a few times. This chain uses TRBV5-1 with TRBJ2-1; no clear D gene. The germline V and J ends were trimmed by 1 base and 4 bases, with 15 bases remaining between them. CDR1 and CDR2 (germline): SGHRS, YFSETQ. The CDR3 has 16 amino acids. The DNA for the CDR3 is TGCGCCAGCAGCTTGCGTGGTACCACTCAATACAATGAGCAGTTCTTC. Translating it yields CASSLRGTTQYNEQFF.

This clonotype has just a few counts. This chain joins TRBV20-1 and TRBJ2-5; 15 nucleotides line up with TRBD2. The trim removed 6 bases at V and 11 bases at J, leaving 19 bases unmatched. Germline CDR1 reads DFQATT; CDR2 reads SNEGSKA (reference sequence). CDR3 size: 17 residues. CDR3 bases: TGCAGTGCCACGGGACTAGCGGGAGGCCGGCCCTACAATGAGCAGTACTTC. The encoded protein is CSATGLAGGRPYNEQYF.

The V gene is TRBV20-1, the J gene TRBJ2-3; the match to TRBD2 covers 12 bases. V shed 6 bases, J shed 7 bases, and the junction held 8 bases outside the gene matches. Germline CDR1 and CDR2: DFQATT and SNEGSKA (reference sequence). This CDR3 has 14 amino acids. The CDR3 sequence is CSAASGGAINTQYF. The CDR3 nucleotides read TGCAGTGCGGCTAGCGGGGGGGCCATAAATACGCAGTATTTT.

The genes are TRBV20-1 and TRBJ2-1, with D possibly TRBD2 on 5 matching bases. Germline-derived CDR1 and CDR2 are DFQATT and SNEGSKA (reference sequence). V was cut by 3 bases and J by 5 bases, with 14 bases left in between. The CDR3 runs to 14 residues. Here the CDR3 reads CSASPPTGNNEQFF. The CDR3 nucleotides are TGCAGTGCTAGTCCTCCGACGGGAAACAATGAGCAGTTCTTC.

As for this clonotype: One end of the junction varies from germline; a read error may be responsible. The rearrangement links TRBV4-2 to TRBJ2-7, with D possibly matching TRBD1 (5 bases). CDR3 length: 15 residues. Germline V CDR1 and CDR2: LGHNA, YNFKEQ. CDR3 in DNA: TGTGCCGGCAGCCAAGCCCTACAGGTTACCTACGAGCAGTACTTC. Translation gives CAGSQALQVTYEQYF.

The rearrangement links TRBV12-5 to TRBJ1-1; perhaps TRBD1 as D (5 bases). This CDR3 comprises 13 residues. V lost 8 bases and J 4 bases, leaving 14 bases between the germline ends. CDR1 is LGHNT, CDR2 FRNRAP, per germline. CDR3 protein: CASNTGGITEAFF. CDR3 nucleotides: TGTGCTAGTAACACAGGCGGGATCACTGAAGCTTTCTTT.

Turning to this clonotype: The junction shows a germline mismatch at one end, possibly a read error. The chain uses TRBV10-1 and TRBJ2-7, with 8 bases identical to TRBD2. The CDR3 extends over 13 amino acids. Germline CDR1 WNHNN, CDR2 SYGVQD (reference sequence). The CDR3 region is CGSSSGIYNEQYF. The DNA for the CDR3 is TGCGGCAGCAGTAGCGGGATCTACAATGAGCAGTACTTC.

The CDR3 region is CASSSRQGRDTQYF. CDR3 bases: TGCGCCAGCAGCTCCCGACAGGGGAGGGATACGCAGTATTTT. This rearrangement joins TRBV5-1 to TRBJ2-3; TRBD1 aligns across 8 bases. Looked up from germline, CDR1 is SGHRS and CDR2 is YFSETQ. The CDR3 has 14 amino acids. J was trimmed by 6 bases and V by 3 bases; bases with no gene match: 6.

The chain employs TRBV5-1 and TRBJ2-7; D not resolved. The CDR3 spans 14 residues. Germline V gene lookup returns CDR1 SGHRS and CDR2 YFSETQ. Trimming stripped 3 bases from V and 6 bases from J, with 16 bases between. CDR3 sequence (DNA): TGCGCCAGCAGCTGGGCCGGAAGGGCCGCCGAGCAGTACTTC. Amino acid sequence: CASSWAGRAAEQYF.